This TCR beta chain is drawn from a study of shared clonotypes between healthy human individuals. The CDR3 totals 10 residues. V was clipped by 7 bases and J by 5 bases, with 5 bases between them. Germline CDR1 MNHNS, CDR2 SASEGT. This clone was seen only once. Sequencing used immunoSEQ multiplex PCR; TCRdb keeps in-frame clones, though not all of them. The sample gives about 470,000 clones, 75% to 85% of which show up once; around 14% is in the top ten. Donors were Caucasian adults residing in Nashville, Tennessee, USA. The TCR sequence derives from a woman aged 40 to 50 in good health. Some clones in this sample may be carry-over from other donors' samples. The sample was PBMCs. The chain links TRBV6-1 to TRBJ2-5; D remains unclear. In DNA, the CDR3 is TGTGCCAGCACGTGGGAGACCCAGTACTTC. It yields the protein CASTWETQYF.